This paragraph covers one T cell receptor (beta chain) sequence. Its antigen is unknown. PCR used 60 Vbeta primers and 13 Jbeta primers. In the source study's methods: The count from a later analysis was 65 million to 90 million unique TCR beta chains, 9 million to 12 million of them shared. Some clones are missing from TCRdb's copy, which holds only in-frame ones; the method was immunoSEQ multiplex PCR. The V and J calls and clone size come from that table; D and trimming were worked out from the DNA. The sample records 100,000 to 150,000 clones, just over 15% being singletons. Germline assignment: CDR1 MGHDK and CDR2 SYGVNS. J lost 7 bases, V lost 4 bases, and 11 bases had no gene match. The CDR3 contains 16 residues. Healthy people donating bone marrow made up the donors. The source of the sample is a study of cytomegalovirus exposure and HLA in healthy donors. Study-wide results and limits: Serostatus for CMV was the only available immune exposure information. The majority of CMV-associated TCR beta chains were reported as apparently HLA-restricted in a later analysis.

The sequence was obtained from a woman aged 18-35 years in good health and CMV-seronegative. The chain joins TRBV25-1 to TRBJ2-1; 9 nucleotides align to TRBD1. Material: PBMCs. The CDR3 DNA reads TGTGCCAGCAGTGCCGTCCCGGGACAGGGCAGTAATGAGCAGTTCTTC. Its translation is CASSAVPGQGSNEQFF.